These 13 T cell receptor beta chains share one sample of origin, sequenced in a study of control samples from healthy donors and cancer patients. Clones were read by immunoSEQ multiplex PCR, and TCRdb kept only the in-frame ones, dropping some. The sample carries roughly 150,000 clones, 93% recorded once. Sequencing used blood. The receptor source for this set is a man aged 45-65 years in good health.

The chain employs TRBV5-1 and TRBJ1-1; D call uncertain. V lost 4 bases to trimming and J lost 3 bases, with 10 bases between them. This CDR3 has 13 amino acids. Germline V gene lookup returns CDR1 SGHRS and CDR2 YFSETQ. CDR3 nucleotides: TGCGCCAGCAGCACTCTCGGGGACACTGAAGCTTTCTTT. Protein product: CASSTLGDTEAFF. The whole variable domain, remainder taken from reference TRBV5-1 and TRBJ1-1, is KAGVTQTPRYLIKTRGQQVTLSCSPISGHRSVSWYQQTPGQGLQFLFEYFSETQRNKGNFPGRFSGRQFSNSRSEMNVSTLELGDSALYLCASSTLGDTEAFFGQGTRLTVV.

The chain joins TRBV5-4 to TRBJ1-2, with D hard to call. Trimming pared 0 bases from V and 0 bases from J, leaving 6 bases between. The CDR3 covers 14 residues. Germline values: CDR1 SGHNT, CDR2 YYREEE (reference sequence). The CDR3 loop reads CASSLVSANYGYTF. Written as DNA, the CDR3 is TGTGCCAGCAGCTTGGTTAGCGCTAACTATGGCTACACCTTC.

This clone was detected once. This chain links TRBV11-2 with TRBJ1-1; the match to TRBD1 covers 12 bases. The CDR3 extends over 15 amino acids. J gave up 9 bases and V 4 bases, and 9 bases lay outside the gene matches. CDR1 and CDR2 from the germline V gene are SGHAT and FQNNGV. This CDR3 is CASSSISGTGGKAFF. CDR3 nucleotide sequence: TGTGCCAGCAGCTCGATATCCGGGACAGGGGGCAAAGCTTTCTTT. Based on the CDR3 plus reference TRBV11-2 and TRBJ1-1, the full variable domain is EAGVAQSPRYKIIEKRQSVAFWCNPISGHATLYWYQQILGQGPKLLIQFQNNGVVDDSQLPKDRFSAERLKGVDSTLKIQPAKLEDSAVYLCASSSISGTGGKAFFGQGTRLTVV.

This chain connects TRBV9 to TRBJ2-4; 7 bases are a match to TRBD1. The CDR3 sequence is 17 residues long. From germline, CDR1 is SGDLS and CDR2 YYNGEE. The ends lost 0 bases at V and 1 base at J; junction bases unmatched: 7. CDR3 loop: CASSVGQGSVAKNIQYF. CDR3 DNA: TGTGCCAGCAGCGTAGGACAGGGATCAGTTGCCAAAAACATTCAGTACTTC.

The chain combines TRBV5-1 with TRBJ2-1, with a weak D call TRBD1 (5 bases). Germline CDR1 reads SGHRS; CDR2 reads YFSETQ. Deletions cut 0 bases from V and 7 bases from J, with 17 bases between. CDR3 length: 16 amino acids. In DNA form, the CDR3 reads TGCGCCAGCAGCTTGGCCGGGTCAGGGAAAGGGAATGAGCAGTTCTTC. It is translated as CASSLAGSGKGNEQFF.

The rearrangement joins TRBV23-1 to TRBJ1-5; D gene ambiguous. TRBV23-1 falls under the ORF class, with uncertain function. Trimming removed 3 bases at V and 1 base at J, with 10 bases between. There are 15 residues in the CDR3. The CDR3: CASSHRAKSNQPQHF. The DNA of the CDR3 is TGCGCCAGCAGTCACCGGGCCAAAAGCAATCAGCCCCAGCATTTT.

The chain carries TRBV6-5 and TRBJ1-1, with TRBD1 as a possible D gene (6 bases). From germline, CDR1 is MNHEY and CDR2 SVGAGI. The V end was cut by 8 bases, the J end by 1 base, with 11 bases between. This CDR3 region has 13 residues. DNA for the CDR3: TGTGCCAGCGGAACCAGGGGGAACACTGAAGCTTTCTTT. Encoded protein: CASGTRGNTEAFF.

V is TRBV20-1 and J is TRBJ2-2; 13 bases are a match to TRBD2. This CDR3 comprises 17 residues. Germline V lookup: CDR1 DFQATT, CDR2 SNEGSKA (reference sequence). V lost 3 bases and J lost 3; bases outside the gene matches: 7. The DNA for the CDR3 is TGCAGTGCTAGTCCCCTAACTAGCGGGAGGGACACCGGGGAGCTGTTTTTT. Translated, it gives CSASPLTSGRDTGELFF.

This clone was counted once. The rearrangement uses TRBV28 and TRBJ2-3; no firm D call. V was trimmed by 6 bases and J by 4 bases, leaving 17 bases between them. Germline V CDR1 and CDR2: MDHEN, SYDVKM. The CDR3 spans 15 residues. DNA for the CDR3: TGTGCCAGCAGCGGTTCCCTAGGGCGTGCAGATACGCAGTATTTT. Translation gives CASSGSLGRADTQYF.

This clone came up once. The chain couples TRBV27 to TRBJ2-1, with D maybe TRBD2 (6 bases). The CDR3 has 14 residues. The ends were cut back, 7 bases at V and 0 bases at J, with 10 bases in the middle. In germline, CDR1 is MNHEY, CDR2 SMNVEV (reference sequence). In DNA form, the CDR3 reads TGTGCCAGCACCCGGGGGAGCTCCTACAATGAGCAGTTCTTC. Translation: CASTRGSSYNEQFF.

The CDR3: CASSLVGTEAFF. The CDR3 DNA reads TGTGCCAGCAGCTTAGTAGGCACTGAAGCTTTCTTT. The J gene is TRBJ1-1, the V gene TRBV11-2; D gene uncertain. Germline values: CDR1 SGHAT, CDR2 FQNNGV. The CDR3 has 12 residues. The V end was cut by 1 base, the J end by 4 bases, with 4 bases between.

This rearrangement joins TRBV19 to TRBJ1-5; D unclear. Trimming removed 2 bases at V and 2 bases at J, with 4 bases between. Per the germline V gene, CDR1 is LNHDA and CDR2 is SQIVND (reference sequence). The length of the CDR3 is 13 residues. The DNA of the CDR3 is TGTGCCAGTAGTATAAAGGGCAATCAGCCCCAGCATTTT. As protein: CASSIKGNQPQHF.

The V gene is TRBV5-1, the J gene TRBJ1-2; 8 bases agree with TRBD1. Germline CDR1 SGHRS, CDR2 YFSETQ. The CDR3 extends over 15 amino acids. The V gene end was trimmed by 4 bases and the J gene end by 6 bases; junction bases not matched to a gene: 11. The CDR3 DNA reads TGCGCCAGCAGCCTACAGGGGGGCGGTGAAGATGGCTACACCTTC. Its protein is CASSLQGGGEDGYTF. The full variable domain, completed using reference TRBV5-1 and TRBJ1-2, is KAGVTQTPRYLIKTRGQQVTLSCSPISGHRSVSWYQQTPGQGLQFLFEYFSETQRNKGNFPGRFSGRQFSNSRSEMNVSTLELGDSALYLCASSLQGGGEDGYTFGSGTRLTVV.